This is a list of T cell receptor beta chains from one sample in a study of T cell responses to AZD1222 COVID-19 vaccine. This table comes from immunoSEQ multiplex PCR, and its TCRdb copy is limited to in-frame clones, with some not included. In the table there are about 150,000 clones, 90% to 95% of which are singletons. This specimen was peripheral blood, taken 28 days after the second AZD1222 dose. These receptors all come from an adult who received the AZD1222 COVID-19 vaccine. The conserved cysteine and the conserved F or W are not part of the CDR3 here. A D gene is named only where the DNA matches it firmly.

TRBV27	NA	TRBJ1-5	ASSLGGLGDQPQH
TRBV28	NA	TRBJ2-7	ASSALGRRPYEQY
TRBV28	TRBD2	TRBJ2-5	ASSSGGLAGGVGETQY
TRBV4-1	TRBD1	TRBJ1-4	ASSPSGTEGEKLF
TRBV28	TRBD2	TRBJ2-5	ASSLNFGTRRGGTQY
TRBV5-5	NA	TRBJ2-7	ASSFSGAYEQY
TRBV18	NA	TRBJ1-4	ASSPLNEKLF
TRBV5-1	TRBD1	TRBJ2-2	ASSYRDRGNTGELF
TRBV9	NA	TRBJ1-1	ASSSTEAF
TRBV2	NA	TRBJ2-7	ASSEAWGTYEQY
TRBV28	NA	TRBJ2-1	ASRPVGSYNEQF
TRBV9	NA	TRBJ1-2	ASSVGGSSYGYT
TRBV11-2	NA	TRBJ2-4	ASSSRSLAKNIQY
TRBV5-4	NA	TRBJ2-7	ASSLEGRYEQY
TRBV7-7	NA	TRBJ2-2	ASSPGRTGELF
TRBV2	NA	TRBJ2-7	ASRGSRQIRGGSYEQY
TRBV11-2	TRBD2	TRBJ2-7	ASRSSGGYEQY
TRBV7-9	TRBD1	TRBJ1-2	ASSYGTGIDYGYT
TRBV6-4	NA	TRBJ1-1	ASSDYLPGGAF
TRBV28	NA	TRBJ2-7	ASSYGGAGRYEQY
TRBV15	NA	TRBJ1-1	ATSRDQGSGTEAF
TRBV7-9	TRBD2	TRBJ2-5	ASSFSGSGGETQY
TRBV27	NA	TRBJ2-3	ASTDLNTRDRLISSTDTQY
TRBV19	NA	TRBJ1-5	ASSPGGPPQH
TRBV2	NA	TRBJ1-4	ASRPTSEKLF
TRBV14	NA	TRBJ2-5	ASSQVDQGPLERETQY
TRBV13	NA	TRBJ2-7	ASSLGGGSYEQY
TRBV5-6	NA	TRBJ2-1	ASSLLGGTKNNEQF
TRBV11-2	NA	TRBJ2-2	ASSRNRVRTGELF
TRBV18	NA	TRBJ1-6	ASSRNPPGAEYNSPLH
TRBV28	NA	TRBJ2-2	ASGQNTGELF
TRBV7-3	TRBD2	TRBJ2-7	ASSLKPAGGVHEQY
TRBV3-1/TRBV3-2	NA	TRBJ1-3	ASSQRMGGRPGGTIY
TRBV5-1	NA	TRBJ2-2	ASSLSASAANTGELF
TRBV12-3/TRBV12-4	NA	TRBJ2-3	ASLKGDTQY
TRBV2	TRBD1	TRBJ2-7	ATRSQGAYEQY
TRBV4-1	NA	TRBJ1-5	ASSQGPWGESYQPQH
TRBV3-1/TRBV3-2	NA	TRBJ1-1	ASSPLSGQNTEAF
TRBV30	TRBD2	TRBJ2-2	AWSPGLASNTGELF
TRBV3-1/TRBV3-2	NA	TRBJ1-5	ASSQDQVQPQH
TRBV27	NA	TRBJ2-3	ASSLRVAGITDTQY